This TCR beta chain was sequenced in a study of beta chain features in type 1 diabetes. Regarding this clone: Its matching antigen is unknown.

V lost 5 bases, J lost 9 bases, and 24 bases lay in between. There are 15 residues in the CDR3. CDR1 SGHDT and CDR2 YYEEEE come from the germline V gene. Sorting with CD45RO/CCR7/CD25/CD127/CD95/CD27 yielded naive, central memory, regulatory and stem-like memory CD4+ cells. Study observations and caveats: A PCR bias possibly favoring shorter templates would apply equally to patients and controls. Patients with type 1 diabetes carried fewer insertions and had more deletions at their VDJ junctions.

Investigators reverse transcribed all isolated RNA, so they sequenced expressed TCRB transcripts. Naive, central memory and regulatory T cell samples came to a mean of approximately 4 million reads. Assay used: immunoSEQ multiplex PCR; TCRdb lists only in-frame clones, some missing. The sample consists of some 900,000 clones, 17% of them appearing once. This receptor was identified in a woman under 30 in good health. The sequencing sample was made of naive CD4+ T cells from blood. The chain is built from TRBV5-6 and TRBJ2-7; D is possibly TRBD1 (6 bases). The CDR3 is CASSDRRDNLPVQYF. The CDR3 DNA reads TGTGCCAGCAGTGATCGCCGGGACAACTTACCCGTGCAGTACTTC. Based on the CDR3 plus reference TRBV5-6 and TRBJ2-7, the full variable domain is DAGVTQSPTHLIKTRGQQVTLRCSPKSGHDTVSWYQQALGQGPQFIFQYYEEEERQRGNFPDRFSGHQFPNYSSELNVNALLLGDSALYLCASSDRRDNLPVQYFGPGTRLTVT.